The T cell receptor beta chain under discussion was sequenced for a study of CD8+CD57+ T cells in acquired aplastic anemia. Overall study results and limits: Between the patient and control groups, CD8+ Simpson's diversity did not differ significantly.

As to this clonotype: Its antigen is currently unknown.

Profiling of TCR beta VDJ combinations and CDR3 sequences used genomic DNA as template. TCRdb called the reads again in MiXCR, with one record for every CDR3 protein. This repertoire shows about 470,000 distinct CDR3 sequences, 25% to 40% found once; its top ten account for less than 1%. Only patients with CD8+CD57+ cell expansion on flow cytometry were chosen for sequencing. Therapy had not been given to patients before blood sampling. CDR3 size: 15 residues. Trimming removed 0 bases from V and 5 bases from J, with 8 bases in between. Germline V gene lookup returns CDR1 ENHRY and CDR2 SYGVKD. This receptor was obtained from a human donor with aplastic anemia. The V call is TRBV10-3, the J call TRBJ1-6, with unresolved D. The source material was sorted CD4+, CD8+, or CD8+CD57+ T cells (not recorded which) from PBMCs. CDR3 DNA: TGTGCCATCAGTGAGTCGACTAGGCATAATTCACCCCTCCACTTT. Its protein product is CAISESTRHNSPLHF.